This T cell receptor beta chain was found in a study of blood T cell repertoires in COVID-19. Study-level background: T cells, B-cell-depleted T cells, or PBMCs provided the cDNA or gDNA that served as material.

The CDR3 covers 16 residues. Trimming took off 3 bases at V and 7 bases at J, with 19 bases between the two ends. Germline V CDR1 and CDR2: MGHRA, YSYEKL. Sequencing used immunoSEQ multiplex PCR; TCRdb keeps in-frame clones, though not all of them. This table has fewer than 110,000 clones, 88% appearing once. The TCR sequence derives from a human donor in a cohort sampled during active COVID-19. The chain combines TRBV4-1 with TRBJ1-5; D gene uncertain. Sequences were obtained from peripheral blood. This CDR3 reads CASSHPGRTAGQPQHF. In DNA, the CDR3 is TGCGCCAGCAGCCATCCCGGACGGACCGCGGGCCAGCCCCAGCATTTT.